The 9 T cell receptor beta chains listed next were all sequenced from one sample in a study of cytomegalovirus exposure and HLA in healthy donors. The PCR made use of 60 Vbeta and 13 Jbeta primers. Libraries were prepared by immunoSEQ multiplex PCR; TCRdb keeps only in-frame clonotypes and omits some of them. This sample has 120,000 or so clones, with roughly 70% found just once. The sample taken for sequencing was PBMCs. The receptors come from a woman between 35 and 50 years old in good health and CMV-seronegative.

This clone occurred once. The chain joins TRBV2 to TRBJ1-2; the match to TRBD1 covers 10 bases. Germline trimming cut 5 bases from V and 6 bases from J; bases unmatched to any gene: 3. The germline V gene encodes CDR1 SNHLY and CDR2 FYNNEI. The CDR3 is 13 amino acids. DNA for the CDR3: TGTGCCAGCAGTCGACAGGGGGCTAATGGCTACACCTTC. Translating gives CASSRQGANGYTF.

About this clone itself: At one boundary the junction diverges from the germline segment, which might be a read error. The rearrangement joins TRBV7-9 to TRBJ2-7; D not certain. CDR1 SEHNR and CDR2 FQNEAQ come from the germline V gene (reference sequence). This CDR3 comprises 11 residues. CDR3 bases: TGTTCCAGCAGCTCTGCCTACGAGCAGTACTTC. Its translation is CSSSSAYEQYF.

This clone showed up just a few times. The chain uses TRBV6-6 and TRBJ2-1; 8 bases match TRBD2. After removal of 4 bases from V and 9 bases from J, the junction contained 14 bases not matched to a gene. The germline gives CDR1 MNHNY, CDR2 SVGAGI (reference sequence). The CDR3 has 16 amino acids. CDR3 in amino acids: CASSWGSGATAGEQFF. As DNA, the CDR3 is TGTGCCAGCAGTTGGGGTAGCGGGGCCACCGCGGGTGAGCAGTTCTTC.

The chain joins TRBV10-2 to TRBJ2-7, with 8 bases aligning to TRBD2. CDR1 WSHSY and CDR2 SAAADI come from the germline V gene. Losses at the gene ends were 0 bases for V and 9 bases for J; bases not matched to a gene: 7. The CDR3 runs 14 residues. The CDR3 nucleotides are TGCGCCAGCAGTGAGTCGGGGACTAGGTCCGCGCAGTACTTC. This gives the protein CASSESGTRSAQYF.

V gene TRBV7-8 combines with J gene TRBJ1-2; no definite D call. The CDR3 has 12 amino acids. With 4 bases removed from V and 8 bases from J, the gap between germline ends came to 11 bases. Germline V gives CDR1 SGHVS, CDR2 FQNEAQ. CDR3 amino acids: CASSSPLRGYTF. DNA of the CDR3: TGTGCCAGCAGCTCGCCACTGAGGGGCTACACCTTC.

V and J are TRBV4-2 and TRBJ1-1; perhaps TRBD1 as D (6 bases). The V gene's germline CDR1 is LGHNA and CDR2 YNFKEQ. The CDR3 is 15 residues long. Deletions cut 5 bases from V and 3 bases from J, with 16 bases between. Here the CDR3 DNA reads TGTGCCAGCAGCTCGGAGCAGGGGATCGACACTGAAGCTTTCTTT. Translation: CASSSEQGIDTEAFF.

V usage is TRBV10-3 and J usage is TRBJ2-6; tentative D call: TRBD1 (6 bases). The CDR3 totals 14 residues. Trimming stripped 11 bases from V and 3 bases from J, with 14 bases between. In germline, CDR1 is ENHRY, CDR2 SYGVKD. In DNA, the CDR3 is TGTGCCGCCCGACAGGACCTTGGGGCCAACGTCCTGACTTTC. Encoded protein: CAARQDLGANVLTF.

V is TRBV5-1 and J is TRBJ1-4; 8 nucleotides align to TRBD1. Germline V gene data show CDR1 as SGHRS and CDR2 as YFSETQ. This CDR3 is built from 14 residues. The V segment lost 1 base and the J segment 8 bases; nucleotides outside the gene matches: 4. As DNA, the CDR3 is TGCGCCAGCAGCTTGTACAGGGGGGACGAAAAACTGTTTTTT. Translation: CASSLYRGDEKLFF.

The chain joins TRBV25-1 to TRBJ2-5; 8 bases are a match to TRBD2. CDR1 is MGHDK and CDR2 is SYGVNS in the germline V gene. V dropped 6 bases and J dropped 4; count of bases not matched to a gene: 7. The CDR3 covers 14 residues. CDR3 region: CASSVIAGRETQYF. The CDR3 DNA sequence: TGTGCCAGCAGCGTGATAGCGGGGCGAGAGACCCAGTACTTC.